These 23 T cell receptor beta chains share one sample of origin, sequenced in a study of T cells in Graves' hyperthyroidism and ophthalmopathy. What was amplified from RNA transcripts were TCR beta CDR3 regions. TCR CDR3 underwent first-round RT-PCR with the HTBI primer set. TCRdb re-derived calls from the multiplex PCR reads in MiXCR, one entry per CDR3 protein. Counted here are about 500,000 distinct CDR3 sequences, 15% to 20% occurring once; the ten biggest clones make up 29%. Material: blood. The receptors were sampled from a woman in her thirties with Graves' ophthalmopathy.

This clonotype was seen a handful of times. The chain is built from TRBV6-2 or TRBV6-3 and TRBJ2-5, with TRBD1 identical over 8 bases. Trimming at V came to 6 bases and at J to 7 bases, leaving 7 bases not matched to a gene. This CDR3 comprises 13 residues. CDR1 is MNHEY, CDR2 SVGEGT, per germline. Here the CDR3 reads CASSRDRQGTQYF. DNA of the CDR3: TGTGCCAGCAGCCGGGACAGGCAGGGGACCCAGTACTTC.

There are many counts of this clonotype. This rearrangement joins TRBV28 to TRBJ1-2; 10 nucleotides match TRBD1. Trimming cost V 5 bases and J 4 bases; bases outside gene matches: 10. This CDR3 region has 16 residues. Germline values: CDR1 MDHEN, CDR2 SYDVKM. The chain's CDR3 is CASSPIRTGGTYGYTF. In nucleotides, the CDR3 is TGTGCCAGCAGTCCGATACGGACAGGGGGAACCTATGGCTACACCTTC.

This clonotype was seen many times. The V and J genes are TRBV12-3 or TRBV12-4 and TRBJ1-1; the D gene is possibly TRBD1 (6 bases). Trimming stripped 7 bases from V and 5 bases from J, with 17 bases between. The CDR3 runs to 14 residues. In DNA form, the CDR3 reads TGTGCCAGCACCCTGGGGGCCCGGGGGACTGAAGCTTTCTTT. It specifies CASTLGARGTEAFF.

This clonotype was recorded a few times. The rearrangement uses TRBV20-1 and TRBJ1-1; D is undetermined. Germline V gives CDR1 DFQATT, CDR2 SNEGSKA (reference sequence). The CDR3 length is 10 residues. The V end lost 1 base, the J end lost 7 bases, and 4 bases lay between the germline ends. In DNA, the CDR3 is TGCAGTGCTAGAGCGGGTGAAGCTTTCTTT. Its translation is CSARAGEAFF.

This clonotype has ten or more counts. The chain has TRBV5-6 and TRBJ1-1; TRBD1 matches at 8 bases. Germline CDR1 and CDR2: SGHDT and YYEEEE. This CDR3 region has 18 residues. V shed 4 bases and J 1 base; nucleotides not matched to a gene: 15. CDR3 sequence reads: CASSGGERQGIKNTEAFF. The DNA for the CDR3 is TGTGCCAGCAGCGGTGGAGAGCGACAGGGGATAAAGAACACTGAAGCTTTCTTT.

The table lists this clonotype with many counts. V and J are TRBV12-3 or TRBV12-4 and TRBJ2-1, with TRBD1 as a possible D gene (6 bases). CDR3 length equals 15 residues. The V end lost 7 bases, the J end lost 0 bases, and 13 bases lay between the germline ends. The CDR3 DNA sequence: TGTGCCAGCAACCCTACAGGGATCTCCTACAATGAGCAGTTCTTC. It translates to CASNPTGISYNEQFF.

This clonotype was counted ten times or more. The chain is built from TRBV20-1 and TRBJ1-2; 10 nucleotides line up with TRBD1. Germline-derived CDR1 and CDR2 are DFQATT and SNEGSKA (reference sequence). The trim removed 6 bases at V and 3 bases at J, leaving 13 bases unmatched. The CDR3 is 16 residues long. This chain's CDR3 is CSAVTGGLKGHYGYTF. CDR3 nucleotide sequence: TGCAGTGCGGTGACAGGGGGCCTCAAAGGGCACTATGGCTACACCTTC.

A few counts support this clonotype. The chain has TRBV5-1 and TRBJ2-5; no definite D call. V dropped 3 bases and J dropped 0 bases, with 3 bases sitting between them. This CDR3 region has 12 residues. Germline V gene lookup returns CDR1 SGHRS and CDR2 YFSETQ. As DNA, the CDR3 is TGCGCCAGCAGCTCTAACCAAGAGACCCAGTACTTC. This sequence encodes CASSSNQETQYF.

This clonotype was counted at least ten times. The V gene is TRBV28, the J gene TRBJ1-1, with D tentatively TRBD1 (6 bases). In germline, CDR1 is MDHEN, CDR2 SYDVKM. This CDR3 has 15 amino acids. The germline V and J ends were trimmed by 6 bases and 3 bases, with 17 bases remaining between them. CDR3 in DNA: TGTGCCAGCAGACCTCCCACAGGGACTTACACTGAAGCTTTCTTT. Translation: CASRPPTGTYTEAFF.

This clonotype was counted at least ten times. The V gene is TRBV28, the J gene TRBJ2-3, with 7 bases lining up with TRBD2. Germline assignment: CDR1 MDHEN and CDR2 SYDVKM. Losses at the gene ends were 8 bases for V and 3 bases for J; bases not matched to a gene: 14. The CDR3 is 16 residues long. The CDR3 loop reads CASPQGRAGRTDTQYF. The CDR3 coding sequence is TGTGCCAGCCCCCAAGGACGAGCGGGAAGAACAGATACGCAGTATTTT.

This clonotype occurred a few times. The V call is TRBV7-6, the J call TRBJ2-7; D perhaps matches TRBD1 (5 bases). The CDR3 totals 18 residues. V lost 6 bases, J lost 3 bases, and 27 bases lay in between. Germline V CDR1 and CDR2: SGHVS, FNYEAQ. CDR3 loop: CASSLMGRGQTGNYEQYF. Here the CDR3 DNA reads TGTGCCAGCAGTCTAATGGGGCGAGGACAAACAGGAAACTACGAGCAGTACTTC.

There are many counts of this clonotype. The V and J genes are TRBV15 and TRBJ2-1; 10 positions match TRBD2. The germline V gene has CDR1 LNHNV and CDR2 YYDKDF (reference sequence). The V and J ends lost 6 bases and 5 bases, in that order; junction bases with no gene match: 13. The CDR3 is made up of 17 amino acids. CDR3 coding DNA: TGTGCCACCAGTCAGGTAGGCGGACTAGCGGCGAACAATGAGCAGTTCTTC. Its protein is CATSQVGGLAANNEQFF.

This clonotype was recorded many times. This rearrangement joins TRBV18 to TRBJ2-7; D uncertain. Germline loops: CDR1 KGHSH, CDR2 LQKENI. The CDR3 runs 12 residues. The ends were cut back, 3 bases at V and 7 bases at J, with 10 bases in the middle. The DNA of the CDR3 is TGTGCCAGCTCACCCAGGTCTCGGGAGCAGTACTTC. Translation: CASSPRSREQYF. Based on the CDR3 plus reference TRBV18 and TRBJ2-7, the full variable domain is NAGVMQNPRHLVRRRGQEARLRCSPMKGHSHVYWYRQLPEEGLKFMVYLQKENIIDESGMPKERFSAEFPKEGPSILRIQQVVRGDSAAYFCASSPRSREQYFGPGTRLTVT.

CDR3 amino acids: CASATEASDWNTIYF. The CDR3 nucleotides read TGTGCCAGCGCGACGGAAGCCTCGGATTGGAACACCATATATTTT. The V call is TRBV7-2, the J call TRBJ1-3, with D unclear. V lost 8 bases to trimming and J lost 7 bases, with 21 bases between them. Germline CDR1 reads SGHTA; CDR2 reads FQGNSA. The CDR3 length is 15 residues.

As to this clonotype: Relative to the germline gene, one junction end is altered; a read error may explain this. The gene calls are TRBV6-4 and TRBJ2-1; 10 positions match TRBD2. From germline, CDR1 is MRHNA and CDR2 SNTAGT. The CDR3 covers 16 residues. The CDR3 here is CASSYSGLAAYNEQFF. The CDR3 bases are TGTGCCAGCAGTTACTCCGGACTAGCGGCGTACAATGAGCAGTTCTTC.

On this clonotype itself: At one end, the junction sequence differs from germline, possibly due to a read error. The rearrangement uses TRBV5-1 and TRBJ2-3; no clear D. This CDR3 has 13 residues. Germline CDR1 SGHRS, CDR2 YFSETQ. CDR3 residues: CARELETSDTQYF. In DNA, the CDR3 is TGTGCCAGAGAATTGGAAACCTCAGATACGCAGTATTTT.

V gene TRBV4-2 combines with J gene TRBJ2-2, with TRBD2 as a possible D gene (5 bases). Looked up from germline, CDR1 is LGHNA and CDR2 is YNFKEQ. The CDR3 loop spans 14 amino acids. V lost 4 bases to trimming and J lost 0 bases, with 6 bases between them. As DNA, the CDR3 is TGTGCCAGCAGCCGAGCGGCGAACACCGGGGAGCTGTTTTTT. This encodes CASSRAANTGELFF.

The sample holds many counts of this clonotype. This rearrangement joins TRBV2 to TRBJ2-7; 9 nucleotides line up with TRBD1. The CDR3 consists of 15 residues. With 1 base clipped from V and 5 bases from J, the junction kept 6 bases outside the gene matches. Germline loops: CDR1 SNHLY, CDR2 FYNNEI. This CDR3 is CASSEGTGVTHEQYF. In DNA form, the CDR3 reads TGTGCCAGCAGTGAAGGGACAGGGGTAACACACGAGCAGTACTTC.

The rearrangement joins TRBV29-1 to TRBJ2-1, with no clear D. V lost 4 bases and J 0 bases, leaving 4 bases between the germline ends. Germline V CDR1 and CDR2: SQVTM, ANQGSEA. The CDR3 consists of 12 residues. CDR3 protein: CSVASSYNEQFF. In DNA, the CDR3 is TGCAGCGTTGCAAGCTCCTACAATGAGCAGTTCTTC.

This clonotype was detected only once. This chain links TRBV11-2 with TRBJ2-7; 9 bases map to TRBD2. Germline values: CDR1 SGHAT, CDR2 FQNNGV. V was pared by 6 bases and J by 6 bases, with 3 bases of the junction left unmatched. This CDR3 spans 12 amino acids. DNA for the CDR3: TGTGCCAGCAGACCTAGCGGGATCGAGCAGTACTTC. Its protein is CASRPSGIEQYF.

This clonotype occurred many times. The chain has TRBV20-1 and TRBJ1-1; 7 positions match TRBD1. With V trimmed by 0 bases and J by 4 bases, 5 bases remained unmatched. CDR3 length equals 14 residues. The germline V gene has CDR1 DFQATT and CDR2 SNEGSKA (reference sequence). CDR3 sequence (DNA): TGCAGTGCTAGAGATCCTTCAGGGGGCACTGAAGCTTTCTTT. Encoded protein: CSARDPSGGTEAFF.

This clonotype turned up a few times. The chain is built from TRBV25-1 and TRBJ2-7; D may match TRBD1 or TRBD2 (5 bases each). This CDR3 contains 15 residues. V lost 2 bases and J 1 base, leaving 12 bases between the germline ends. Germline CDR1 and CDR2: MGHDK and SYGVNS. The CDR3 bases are TGTGCCAGCAGTGAACCCGGGACGAAATCCTACGAGCAGTACTTC. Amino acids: CASSEPGTKSYEQYF.

CDR3 in DNA: TGTGCCAGTACCAACCGTCCGGAAACAGGGGAAAACATTCAGTACTTC. Translating gives CASTNRPETGENIQYF. The rearrangement joins TRBV19 to TRBJ2-4; 7 bases are a match to TRBD1. Germline lookup yields CDR1 LNHDA and CDR2 SQIVND (reference sequence). V shed 7 bases, J shed 5 bases, and the junction held 14 bases outside the gene matches. This CDR3 has 16 residues.